Shown below are 15 T cell receptor beta chains from a single sample sequenced in a study of cytotoxic CD8 clonotypes in ibrutinib-treated CLL. Produced via immunoSEQ multiplex PCR; TCRdb's table is partial and in-frame only. The sample shows approximately 23,000 clones, roughly 80% of them seen only once. The sample consisted of PBMCs, taken before ibrutinib treatment. The source is a human donor with chronic lymphocytic leukemia.

J is TRBJ2-3 and V is TRBV14, with D perhaps matching TRBD1 or TRBD2 (5 bases each). CDR3 length: 15 amino acids. CDR1 is SGHDN, CDR2 FVKESK, per germline. The germline V and J ends were trimmed by 4 bases and 2 bases, with 13 bases remaining between them. This CDR3 reads CASSPEGSNTDTQYF. CDR3 DNA sequence: TGTGCCAGCAGCCCTGAGGGGTCTAACACAGATACGCAGTATTTT.

The chain carries TRBV5-1 and TRBJ2-5, with a weak D call TRBD2 (5 bases). Germline V gives CDR1 SGHRS, CDR2 YFSETQ. The V end lost 5 bases, the J end lost 4 bases, and 12 bases lay between the germline ends. This CDR3 has 13 amino acids. The CDR3 bases are TGCGCCAGCAGGGTCGGGATAAGAGAGACCCAGTACTTC. Amino acid sequence: CASRVGIRETQYF.

V usage is TRBV7-2 and J usage is TRBJ1-2, with 7 bases that match TRBD1. The CDR3 runs to 12 residues. The V segment lost 8 bases and the J segment 6 bases; nucleotides outside the gene matches: 6. Per germline, CDR1 SGHTA and CDR2 FQGNSA. CDR3 nucleotide sequence: TGTGCCAGCGACAGGGCTCGGAATGGCTACACCTTC. This gives the protein CASDRARNGYTF.

The CDR3 region has the DNA TGTGCCAGTAGTGCGGTTTCGAAAGGAAACACTGAAGCTTTCTTT. Amino acids: CASSAVSKGNTEAFF. V and J are TRBV19 and TRBJ1-1; D unresolved. V was trimmed by 5 bases and J by 2 bases, leaving 15 bases between them. Germline lookup yields CDR1 LNHDA and CDR2 SQIVND (reference sequence). The CDR3 contains 15 residues.

The gene calls are TRBV7-8 and TRBJ1-4, with 8 bases fitting TRBD1. The V segment lost 5 bases and the J segment 5 bases; nucleotides outside the gene matches: 4. Germline values: CDR1 SGHVS, CDR2 FQNEAQ. This CDR3 region has 14 residues. The CDR3 nucleotides read TGTGCCAGCAGCCCCGGACAGGGCAATGAAAAACTGTTTTTT. Residues: CASSPGQGNEKLFF.

V gene TRBV6-5 combines with J gene TRBJ2-7; 9 nucleotides agree with TRBD2. Losses at the gene ends were 6 bases for V and 4 bases for J; bases not matched to a gene: 10. CDR3 length: 15 residues. Germline values: CDR1 MNHEY, CDR2 SVGAGI. CDR3 amino acids: CASSRREGLDYEQYF. In DNA form, the CDR3 reads TGTGCCAGCAGCAGGCGGGAGGGACTGGATTACGAGCAGTACTTC.

The rearrangement uses TRBV9 and TRBJ2-3; no reliable D call. This CDR3 contains 14 residues. Trimming shortened V by 0 bases and J by 2 bases, and 7 bases separated the two germline ends. Germline V gene lookup returns CDR1 SGDLS and CDR2 YYNGEE. The CDR3: CASSVVPSTDTQYF. CDR3 DNA: TGTGCCAGCAGCGTAGTCCCTTCCACAGATACGCAGTATTTT.

On this clone: This same CDR3 is encoded by further DNA sequences in the sample. This chain connects TRBV7-9 to TRBJ2-7, with 9 bases that match TRBD1. The CDR3 runs to 14 residues. The germline CDR1 and CDR2 sequences are SEHNR and FQNEAQ (reference sequence). V gave up 5 bases and J gave up 4 bases; unmatched junction bases: 6. CDR3 DNA: TGTGCCAGCAGCCCGGGGGACAGGGCGTACGAGCAGTACTTC. Translation gives CASSPGDRAYEQYF. The whole variable domain, filled in from reference TRBV7-9 and TRBJ2-7, reads DTGVSQNPRHKITKRGQNVTFRCDPISEHNRLYWYRQTLGQGPEFLTYFQNEAQLEKSRLLSDRFSAERPKGSFSTLEIQRTEQGDSAMYLCASSPGDRAYEQYFGPGTRLTVT.

This rearrangement joins TRBV4-3 to TRBJ1-2, with 7 bases lining up with TRBD1. The CDR3 is 16 amino acids. V dropped 5 bases and J dropped 1; count of bases not matched to a gene: 10. The V gene's germline CDR1 is LGHNA and CDR2 YSLEER. CDR3 in amino acids: CASSARLGQSNYGYTF. The CDR3 DNA follows: TGCGCCAGCAGCGCTCGTCTGGGACAGAGTAACTATGGCTACACCTTC.

The gene calls are TRBV7-2 and TRBJ2-7; TRBD1 might be the D (5 bases). Germline lookup yields CDR1 SGHTA and CDR2 FQGNSA. The V end lost 5 bases, the J end lost 3 bases, and 23 bases lay between the germline ends. The CDR3 length is 17 residues. The CDR3: CASSPLGGAGRLYEQYF. The CDR3 DNA is TGTGCCAGCAGCCCCCTAGGTGGGGCAGGAAGACTCTACGAGCAGTACTTC.

V usage is TRBV5-6 and J usage is TRBJ1-1, with 7 bases that match TRBD1. Germline assignment: CDR1 SGHDT and CDR2 YYEEEE. The CDR3 has 18 residues. The V gene end was trimmed by 4 bases and the J gene end by 0 bases; junction bases not matched to a gene: 15. In nucleotides, the CDR3 is TGTGCCAGCAGCCCGATGGGAAAAGGGGGCGGTCTGAACACTGAAGCTTTCTTT. Translated, it gives CASSPMGKGGGLNTEAFF.

The sample holds a few counts of this clone. The V call is TRBV7-9, the J call TRBJ1-1; no firm D call. The CDR3 is 12 residues long. Trimming left V 9 bases short and J 4 bases short, with 12 bases between. Germline assignment: CDR1 SEHNR and CDR2 FQNEAQ (reference sequence). In nucleotides, the CDR3 is TGTGCCAGTCAAGAGGCGGTCACTGAAGCTTTCTTT. Amino acid sequence: CASQEAVTEAFF.

V usage is TRBV28 and J usage is TRBJ2-1; 10 nucleotides align to TRBD2. Germline-derived CDR1 and CDR2 are MDHEN and SYDVKM. The V segment lost 3 bases and the J segment 6 bases; nucleotides outside the gene matches: 8. The CDR3 extends over 16 amino acids. CDR3 amino acids: CASSFPLAGVRNEQFF. Written as DNA, the CDR3 is TGTGCCAGCAGTTTTCCCCTAGCGGGAGTGCGCAATGAGCAGTTCTTC.

The chain has TRBV7-9 and TRBJ1-1; D is possibly TRBD1 (6 bases). The V and J ends lost 2 bases and 6 bases respectively, with 22 bases between them. CDR1 is SEHNR and CDR2 is FQNEAQ in the germline V gene (reference sequence). The CDR3 is made up of 17 amino acids. CDR3 coding DNA: TGTGCCAGCAGCTTACCTACTCCAGGGGAACTCAACGCTGAAGCTTTCTTT. It encodes CASSLPTPGELNAEAFF.

The gene calls are TRBV6-5 and TRBJ1-4; no reliable D call. The V end was cut by 0 bases, the J end by 5 bases, with 13 bases between. Looked up from germline, CDR1 is MNHEY and CDR2 is SVGAGI. This CDR3 comprises 16 residues. The CDR3 is CASSYSGSAGNEKLFF. CDR3 coding DNA: TGTGCCAGCAGTTACTCAGGATCGGCAGGCAATGAAAAACTGTTTTTT.